This TCR beta chain was recorded in a study of T-cell memory formation after mild COVID-19 (dated by TCRdb to 2020 to 2022). About the full investigation: Most TCR sequence clusters were specific to one of the two donors. Longitudinal TCRalpha and TCRbeta repertoire sequencing tracked T-cell clones expanding and contracting after mild COVID-19 in a couple of donors. Two young, previously healthy adult volunteers made up the cohort, one male and one female.

Findings and caveats that apply to the study as a whole: The study covered only a couple of mild cases, and larger cohorts including severe cases with pre-infection samples were considered necessary. SARS-CoV-2 specificity of the second-wave clones peaking on day 37 was not confirmed. Contracting CD4+ clones appeared mostly in the CM and EM memory subsets, whereas CD8+ clones were enriched in EMRA. Some responding clones were detected in pre-infection memory, which suggested that pre-existing cross-reactive memory T cells had joined the SARS-CoV-2 response. From day 15 to 85, contracting clones showed balanced CD4/CD8 phenotypes, whereas a second wave of clones that expanded from day 15 to 37 leaned towards CD4+.

About this clonotype itself: Its antigen remains unidentified. No base-level quality is on record; no much larger clone is a single base apart.

The CDR3 contains 13 residues, cysteine and phenylalanine counted. Only the CDR3 region is kept as DNA, spanning 39 bases read in frame from base 1. The germline V gene sets CDR1 to SGHTA and CDR2 to FQGTGA. The germline ends are 9 bases apart after V is trimmed by 3 bases and J by 6 bases. Sequencing was performed on an Illumina NovaSeq 6000. TCRalpha and TCRbeta cDNA libraries were built by 5'RACE with constant-segment primers, adding sample barcodes and unique molecular identifiers. RNA was extracted from every sample with Trizol reagent. The libraries were amplified in two PCR steps, and the second step added a second sample barcode and Illumina TruSeq adapters. Libraries were sequenced on an Illumina NovaSeq with 2 x 150 bp paired-end reads. The authors' analysis ran thus. Reads were demultiplexed and collapsed into UMI-guided consensus sequences with migec v1.2.7. Using mixcr v2.1.11, UMI consensuses were aligned to TRA and TRB V and J templates and then assembled into clonotypes. A clonotype was counted as expanded or contracted only if both edgeR and NoisET called the change significant, with noise models trained on biological replicates. For edgeR calls, the cutoffs were a false discovery rate-adjusted p below 0.01 and a log2 fold-change threshold of 1. As an exploratory analysis of dynamics, PCA with hierarchical clustering was applied to max-normalized trajectories of the 1000 most abundant clonotypes. The CD4 or CD8 phenotype of responding clones was assigned using the separately sequenced CD4+ and CD8+ repertoires. TCRdb ran its own pipeline on the public reads, namely fastp trimming at Q25 and MiXCR clone calling, and kept in-frame beta chains. Each entry merges the rows of one CDR3 protein and shows their most common DNA and genes. TCRdb's processing, not the study's, gives the V and J calls here. The sample table lists 65,000 to 90,000 distinct CDR3 sequences, roughly 13% of them with a count of one. The ten largest clones capture about 33% of the sample.

Ficoll-Paque density gradient centrifugation was the method used to isolate PBMCs. Sample: PBMCs or a T cell subset sorted from them (not recorded which). In this chain, TRBV7-3 is recombined with TRBJ2-1; the D gene may be TRBD1 or TRBD2, since each aligns over 5 bases. This sequence was found in an adult woman who had mild COVID-19 (a few samples of this study predate the infection). The sample titles of this study are shuffled in the database, so cell type and time point are left out; the donor was told from shared clones. The CDR3 protein is CASSFEGINEQFF. The sequenced DNA is TGTGCCAGCAGCTTTGAGGGGATCAATGAGCAGTTCTTC.